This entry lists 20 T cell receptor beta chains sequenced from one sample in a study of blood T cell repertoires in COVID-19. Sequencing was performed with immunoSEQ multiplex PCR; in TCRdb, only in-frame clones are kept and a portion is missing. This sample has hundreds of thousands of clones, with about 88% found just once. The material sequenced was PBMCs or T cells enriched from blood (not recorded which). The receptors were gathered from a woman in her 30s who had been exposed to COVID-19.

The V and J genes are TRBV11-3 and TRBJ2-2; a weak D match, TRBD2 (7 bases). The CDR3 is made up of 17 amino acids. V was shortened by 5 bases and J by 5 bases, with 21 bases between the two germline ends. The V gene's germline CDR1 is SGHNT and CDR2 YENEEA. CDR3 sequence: CASSRRWEGQSTGELFF. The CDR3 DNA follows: TGTGCCAGCAGCCGACGGTGGGAGGGACAATCGACCGGGGAGCTGTTTTTT.

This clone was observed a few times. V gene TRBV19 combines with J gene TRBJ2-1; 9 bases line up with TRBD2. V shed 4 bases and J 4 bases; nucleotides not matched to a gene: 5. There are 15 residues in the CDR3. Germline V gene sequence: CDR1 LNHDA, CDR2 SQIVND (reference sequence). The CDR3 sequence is CASSTSSGDYNEQFF. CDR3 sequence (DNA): TGTGCCAGTAGTACATCTAGCGGGGATTACAATGAGCAGTTCTTC. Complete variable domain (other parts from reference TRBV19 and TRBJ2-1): DGGITQSPKYLFRKEGQNVTLSCEQNLNHDAMYWYRQDPGQGLRLIYYSQIVNDFQKGDIAEGYSVSREKKESFPLTVTSAQKNPTAFYLCASSTSSGDYNEQFFGPGTRLTVL.

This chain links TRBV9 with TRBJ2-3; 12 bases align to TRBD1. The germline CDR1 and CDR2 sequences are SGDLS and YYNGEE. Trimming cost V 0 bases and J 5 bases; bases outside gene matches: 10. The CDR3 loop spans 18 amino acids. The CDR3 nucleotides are TGTGCCAGCAGCGTAGAGCTCCGGGACAGGGGGCTTCAAGATACGCAGTATTTT. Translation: CASSVELRDRGLQDTQYF.

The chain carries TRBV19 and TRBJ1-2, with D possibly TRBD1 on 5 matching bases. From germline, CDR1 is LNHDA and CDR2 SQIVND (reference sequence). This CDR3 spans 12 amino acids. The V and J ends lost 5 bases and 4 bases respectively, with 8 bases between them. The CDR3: CASSVDSYGYTF. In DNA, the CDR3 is TGTGCCAGTAGTGTCGACAGCTATGGCTACACCTTC. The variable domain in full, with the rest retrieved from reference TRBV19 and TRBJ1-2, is DGGITQSPKYLFRKEGQNVTLSCEQNLNHDAMYWYRQDPGQGLRLIYYSQIVNDFQKGDIAEGYSVSREKKESFPLTVTSAQKNPTAFYLCASSVDSYGYTFGSGTRLTVV.

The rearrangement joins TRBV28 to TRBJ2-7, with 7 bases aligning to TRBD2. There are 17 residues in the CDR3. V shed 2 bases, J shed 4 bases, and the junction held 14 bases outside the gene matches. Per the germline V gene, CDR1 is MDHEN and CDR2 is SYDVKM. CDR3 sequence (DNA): TGTGCCAGCAGTTTACGGATGTGGGCGGGGGTAACGTACGAGCAGTACTTC. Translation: CASSLRMWAGVTYEQYF.

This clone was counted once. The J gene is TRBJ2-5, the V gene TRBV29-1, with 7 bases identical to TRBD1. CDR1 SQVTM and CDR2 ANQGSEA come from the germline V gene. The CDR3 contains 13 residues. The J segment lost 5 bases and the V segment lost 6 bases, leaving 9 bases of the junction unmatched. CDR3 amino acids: CSVKRDSRETQYF. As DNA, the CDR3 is TGCAGCGTAAAAAGGGACAGCCGGGAGACCCAGTACTTC.

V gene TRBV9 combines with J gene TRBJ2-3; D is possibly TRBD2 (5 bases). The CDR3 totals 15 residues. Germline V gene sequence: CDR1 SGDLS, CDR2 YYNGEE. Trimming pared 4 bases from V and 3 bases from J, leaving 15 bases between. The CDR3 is CASSPGDYATDTQYF. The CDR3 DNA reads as TGTGCCAGCAGCCCCGGGGATTATGCTACAGATACGCAGTATTTT.

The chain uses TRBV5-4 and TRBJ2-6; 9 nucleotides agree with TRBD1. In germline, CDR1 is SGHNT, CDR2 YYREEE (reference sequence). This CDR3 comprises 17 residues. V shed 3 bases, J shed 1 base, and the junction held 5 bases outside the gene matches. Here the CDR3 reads CASSSRTGESGANVLTF. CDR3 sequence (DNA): TGTGCCAGCAGCTCCCGGACAGGGGAGTCTGGGGCCAACGTCCTGACTTTC.

CDR3 nucleotides: TGTGCCAGTAGTTCCGCCGGGACAGGGGGCCCATATAATTCACCCCTCCACTTT. Translating it yields CASSSAGTGGPYNSPLHF. The chain is built from TRBV19 and TRBJ1-6; 12 nucleotides align to TRBD1. The CDR3 covers 18 residues. V was clipped by 5 bases and J by 4 bases; unmatched bases: 9. CDR1 is LNHDA, CDR2 SQIVND, per germline (reference sequence).

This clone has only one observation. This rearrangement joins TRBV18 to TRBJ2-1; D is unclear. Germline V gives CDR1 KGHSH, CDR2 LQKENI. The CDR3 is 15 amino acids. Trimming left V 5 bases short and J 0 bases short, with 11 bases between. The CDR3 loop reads CASSFAESSYNEQFF. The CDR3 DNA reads TGTGCCAGCTCATTCGCAGAAAGCTCCTACAATGAGCAGTTCTTC.

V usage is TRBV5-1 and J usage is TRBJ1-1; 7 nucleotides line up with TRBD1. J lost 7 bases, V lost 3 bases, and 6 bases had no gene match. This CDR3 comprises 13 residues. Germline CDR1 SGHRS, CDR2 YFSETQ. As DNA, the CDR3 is TGCGCCAGCAGCTCTGCAACAGGGGATGAAGCTTTCTTT. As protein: CASSSATGDEAFF.

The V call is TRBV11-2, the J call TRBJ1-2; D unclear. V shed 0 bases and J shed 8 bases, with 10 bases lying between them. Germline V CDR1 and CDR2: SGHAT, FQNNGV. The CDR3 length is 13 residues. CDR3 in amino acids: CASSLDRGGGYTF. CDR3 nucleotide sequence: TGTGCCAGCAGCTTAGATCGAGGTGGGGGCTACACCTTC.

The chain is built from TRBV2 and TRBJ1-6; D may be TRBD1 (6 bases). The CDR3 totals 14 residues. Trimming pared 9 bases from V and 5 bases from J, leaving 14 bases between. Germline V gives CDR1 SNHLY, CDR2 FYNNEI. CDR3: CASLGQTHNSPLHF. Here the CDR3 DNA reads TGTGCCAGTTTAGGACAGACTCATAATTCACCCCTCCACTTT.

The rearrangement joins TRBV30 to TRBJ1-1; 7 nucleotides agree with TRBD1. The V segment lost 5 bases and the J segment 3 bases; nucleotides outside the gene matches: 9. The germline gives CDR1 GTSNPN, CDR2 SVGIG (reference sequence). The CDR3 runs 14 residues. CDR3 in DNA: TGTGCCTGGGGGGAACAGGGGTTTTACACTGAAGCTTTCTTT. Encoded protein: CAWGEQGFYTEAFF.

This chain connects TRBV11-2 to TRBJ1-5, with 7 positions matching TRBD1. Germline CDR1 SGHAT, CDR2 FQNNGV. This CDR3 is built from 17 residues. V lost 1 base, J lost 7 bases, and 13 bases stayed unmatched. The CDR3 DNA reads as TGTGCCAGCAGCTTAGGCCGACAGGGACGGAGGAAACAGCCCCAGCATTTT. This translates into CASSLGRQGRRKQPQHF. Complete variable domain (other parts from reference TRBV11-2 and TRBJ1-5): EAGVAQSPRYKIIEKRQSVAFWCNPISGHATLYWYQQILGQGPKLLIQFQNNGVVDDSQLPKDRFSAERLKGVDSTLKIQPAKLEDSAVYLCASSLGRQGRRKQPQHFGDGTRLSIL.

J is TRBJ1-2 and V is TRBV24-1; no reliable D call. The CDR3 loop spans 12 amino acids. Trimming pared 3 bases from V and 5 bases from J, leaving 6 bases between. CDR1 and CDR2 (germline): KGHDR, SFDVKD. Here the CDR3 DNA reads TGTGCCACCAGTGATAGGGAGTATGGCTACACCTTC. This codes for CATSDREYGYTF.

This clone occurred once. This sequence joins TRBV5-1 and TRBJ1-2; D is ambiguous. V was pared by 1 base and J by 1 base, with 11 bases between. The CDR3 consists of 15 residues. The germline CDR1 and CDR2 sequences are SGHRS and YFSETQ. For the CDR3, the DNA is TGCGCCAGCAGCTTGAGTCAGCGACTTAACTATGGCTACACCTTC. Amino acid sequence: CASSLSQRLNYGYTF.

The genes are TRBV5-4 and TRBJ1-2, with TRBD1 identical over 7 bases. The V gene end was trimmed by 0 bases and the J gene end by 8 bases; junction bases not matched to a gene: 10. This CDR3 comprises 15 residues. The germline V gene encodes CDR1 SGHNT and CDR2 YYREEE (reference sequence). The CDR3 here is CASSLESRGFRGYTF. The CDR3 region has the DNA TGTGCCAGCAGCTTGGAGTCCAGGGGGTTCAGGGGCTACACCTTC.

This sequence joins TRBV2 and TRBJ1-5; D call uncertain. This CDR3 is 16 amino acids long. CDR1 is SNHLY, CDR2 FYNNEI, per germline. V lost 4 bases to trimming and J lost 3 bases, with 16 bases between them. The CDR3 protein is CASSAEGFGNNQPQHF. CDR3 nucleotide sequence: TGTGCCAGCAGTGCGGAAGGATTCGGGAACAATCAGCCCCAGCATTTT.

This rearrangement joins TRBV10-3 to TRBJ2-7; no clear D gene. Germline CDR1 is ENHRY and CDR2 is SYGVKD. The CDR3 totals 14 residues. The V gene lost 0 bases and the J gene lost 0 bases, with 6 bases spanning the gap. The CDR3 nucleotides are TGTGCCATCAGTGAGTCCAAGAGCTCCTACGAGCAGTACTTC. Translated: CAISESKSSYEQYF.